This T cell receptor beta chain was documented in a study of T cell responses to AZD1222 COVID-19 vaccine. Concerning this clone: Its specificity is not known.

The protocol was immunoSEQ multiplex PCR, while the TCRdb copy is restricted to in-frame clones and leaves out a portion. The sample records around 250,000 clones, about 92% being singletons. Per germline, CDR1 MDHEN and CDR2 SYDVKM. Trimming cost V 5 bases and J 1 base, with 20 bases left between them. The CDR3 runs to 17 residues. Study-wide findings and caveats: Sampling captured repertoires only after the peak T cell response.

The sequencing here drew on peripheral blood, taken on day 0 of AZD1222 vaccination. The sequence was collected from an adult in good health. V is TRBV28 and J is TRBJ1-2; D perhaps matches TRBD1 (5 bases). CDR3 bases: TGTGCCAGCAGTGCCCAATTCTGGCAGGGCGGTAACTATGGCTACACCTTC. This gives the protein CASSAQFWQGGNYGYTF.